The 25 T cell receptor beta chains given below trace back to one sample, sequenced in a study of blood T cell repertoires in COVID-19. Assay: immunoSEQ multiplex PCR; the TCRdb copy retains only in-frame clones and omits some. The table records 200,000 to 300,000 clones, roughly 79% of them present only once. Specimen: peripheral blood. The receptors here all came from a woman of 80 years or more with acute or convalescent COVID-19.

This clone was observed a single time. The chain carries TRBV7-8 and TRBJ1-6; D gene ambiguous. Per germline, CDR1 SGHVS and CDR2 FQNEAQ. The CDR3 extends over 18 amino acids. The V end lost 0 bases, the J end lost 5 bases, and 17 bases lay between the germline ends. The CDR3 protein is CASSLAPPIRQDNSPLHF. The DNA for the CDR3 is TGTGCCAGCAGCTTAGCCCCACCGATCAGGCAGGATAATTCACCCCTCCACTTT.

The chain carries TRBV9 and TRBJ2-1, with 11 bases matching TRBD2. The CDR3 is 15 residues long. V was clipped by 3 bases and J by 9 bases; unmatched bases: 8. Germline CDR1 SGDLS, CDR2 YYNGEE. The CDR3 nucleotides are TGTGCCAGCAGCGCACTAGCGGGAGCTGGGGGTGAGCAGTTCTTC. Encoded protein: CASSALAGAGGEQFF.

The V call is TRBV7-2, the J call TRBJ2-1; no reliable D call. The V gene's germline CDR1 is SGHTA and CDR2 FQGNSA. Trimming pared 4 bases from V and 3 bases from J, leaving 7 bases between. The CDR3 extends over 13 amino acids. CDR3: CASSSRNYNEQFF. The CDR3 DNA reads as TGTGCCAGCAGCTCTAGAAACTACAATGAGCAGTTCTTC. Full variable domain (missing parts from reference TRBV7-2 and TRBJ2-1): GAGVSQSPSNKVTEKGKDVELRCDPISGHTALYWYRQSLGQGLEFLIYFQGNSAPDKSGLPSDRFSAERTGGSVSTLTIQRTQQEDSAVYLCASSSRNYNEQFFGPGTRLTVL.

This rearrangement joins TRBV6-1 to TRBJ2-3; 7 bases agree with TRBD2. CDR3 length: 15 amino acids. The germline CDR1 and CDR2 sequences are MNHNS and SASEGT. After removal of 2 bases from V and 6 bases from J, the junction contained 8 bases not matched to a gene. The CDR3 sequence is CASSELTAGLDTQYF. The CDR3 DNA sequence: TGTGCCAGCAGTGAACTCACAGCGGGGTTGGATACGCAGTATTTT.

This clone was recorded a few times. CDR3 protein: CASSLRLGIVNEQFF. CDR3 sequence (DNA): TGTGCCAGCAGCCTGAGGCTCGGGATCGTCAATGAGCAGTTCTTC. The chain combines TRBV13 with TRBJ2-1; D perhaps matches TRBD2 (5 bases). The CDR3 spans 15 residues. Germline CDR1 is PRHDT and CDR2 is FYEKMQ (reference sequence). Trimming shortened V by 5 bases and J by 6 bases, and 17 bases separated the two germline ends.

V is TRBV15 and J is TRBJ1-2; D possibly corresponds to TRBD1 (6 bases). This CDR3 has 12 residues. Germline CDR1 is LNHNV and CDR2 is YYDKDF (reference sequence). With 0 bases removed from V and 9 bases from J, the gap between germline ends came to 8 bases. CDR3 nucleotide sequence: TGTGCCACCAGCAGAGACAGGGGCAGCTACACCTTC. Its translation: CATSRDRGSYTF.

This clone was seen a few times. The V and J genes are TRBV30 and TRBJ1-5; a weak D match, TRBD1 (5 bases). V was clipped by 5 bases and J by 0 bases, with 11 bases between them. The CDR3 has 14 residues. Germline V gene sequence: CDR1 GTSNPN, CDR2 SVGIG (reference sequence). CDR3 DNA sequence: TGTGCCTGGTCGCGGGGGAATAGCAATCAGCCCCAGCATTTT. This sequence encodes CAWSRGNSNQPQHF. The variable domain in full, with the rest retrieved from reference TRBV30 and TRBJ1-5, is SQTIHQWPATLVQPVGSPLSLECTVEGTSNPNLYWYRQAAGRGLQLLFYSVGIGQISSEVPQNLSASRPQDRQFILSSKKLLLSDSGFYLCAWSRGNSNQPQHFGDGTRLSIL.

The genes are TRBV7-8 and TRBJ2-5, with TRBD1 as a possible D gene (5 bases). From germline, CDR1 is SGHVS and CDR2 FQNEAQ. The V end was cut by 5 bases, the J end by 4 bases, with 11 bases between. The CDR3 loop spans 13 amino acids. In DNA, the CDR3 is TGTGCCAGCAGCCGAAGACAGAGAGAGACCCAGTACTTC. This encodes CASSRRQRETQYF.

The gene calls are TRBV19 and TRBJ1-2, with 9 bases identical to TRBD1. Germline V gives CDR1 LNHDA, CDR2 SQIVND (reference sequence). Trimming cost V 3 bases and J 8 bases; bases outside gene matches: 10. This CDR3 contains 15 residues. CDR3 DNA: TGTGCCAGTAGTATTCGGTCCGAGACAGGGGGAGGCTACACCTTC. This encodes CASSIRSETGGGYTF.

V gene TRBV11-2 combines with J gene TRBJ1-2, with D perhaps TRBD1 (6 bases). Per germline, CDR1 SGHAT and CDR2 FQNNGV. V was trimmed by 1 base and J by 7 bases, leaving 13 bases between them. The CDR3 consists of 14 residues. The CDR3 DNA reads TGTGCCAGCAGCTTAGGGGGGCTGGCAGGTGGCTACACCTTC. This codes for CASSLGGLAGGYTF.

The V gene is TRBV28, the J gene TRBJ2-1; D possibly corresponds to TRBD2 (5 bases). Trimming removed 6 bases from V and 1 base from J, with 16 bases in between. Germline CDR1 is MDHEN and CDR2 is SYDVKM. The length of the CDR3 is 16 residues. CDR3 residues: CASRTAGPPSYNEQFF. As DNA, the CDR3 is TGTGCCAGCAGGACGGCGGGCCCTCCTTCCTACAATGAGCAGTTCTTC.

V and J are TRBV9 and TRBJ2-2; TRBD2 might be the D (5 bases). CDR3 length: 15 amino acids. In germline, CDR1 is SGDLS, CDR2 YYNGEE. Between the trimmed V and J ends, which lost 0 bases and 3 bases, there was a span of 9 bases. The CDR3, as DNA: TGTGCCAGCAGCGTAGGCCTAGCTCACACCGGGGAGCTGTTTTTT. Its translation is CASSVGLAHTGELFF.

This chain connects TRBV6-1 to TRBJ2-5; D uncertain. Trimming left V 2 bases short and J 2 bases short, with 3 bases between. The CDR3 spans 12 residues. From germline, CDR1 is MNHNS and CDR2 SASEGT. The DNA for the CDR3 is TGTGCCAGCAGTGAAATACAAGAGACCCAGTACTTC. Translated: CASSEIQETQYF.

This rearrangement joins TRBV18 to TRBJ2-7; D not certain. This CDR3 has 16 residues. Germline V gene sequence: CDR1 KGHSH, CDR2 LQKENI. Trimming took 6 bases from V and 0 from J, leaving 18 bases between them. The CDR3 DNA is TGTGCCAGCTCCAATGGTCTGGAATCGGGCTCCTACGAGCAGTACTTC. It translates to CASSNGLESGSYEQYF.

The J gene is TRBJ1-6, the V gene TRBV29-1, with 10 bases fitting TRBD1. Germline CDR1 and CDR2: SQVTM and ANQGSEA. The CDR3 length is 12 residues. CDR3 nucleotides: TGCAGAGAAGGACAGGGGGTCTCCGCCCTCCACTTT. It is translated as CREGQGVSALHF.

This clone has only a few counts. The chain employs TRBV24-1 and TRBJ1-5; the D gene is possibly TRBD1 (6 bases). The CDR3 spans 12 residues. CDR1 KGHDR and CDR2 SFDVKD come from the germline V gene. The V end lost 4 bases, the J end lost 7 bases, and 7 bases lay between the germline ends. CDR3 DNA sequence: TGTGCCACCAGTGAAGGGGGACAGCCCCAGCATTTT. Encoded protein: CATSEGGQPQHF.

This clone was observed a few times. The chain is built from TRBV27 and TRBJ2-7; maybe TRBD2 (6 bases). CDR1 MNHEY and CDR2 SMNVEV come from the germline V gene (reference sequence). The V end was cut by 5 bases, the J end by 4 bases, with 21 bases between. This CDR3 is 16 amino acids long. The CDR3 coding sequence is TGTGCCAGCAGTCCGTTGACTGGGACGGCGGGATACGAGCAGTACTTC. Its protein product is CASSPLTGTAGYEQYF.

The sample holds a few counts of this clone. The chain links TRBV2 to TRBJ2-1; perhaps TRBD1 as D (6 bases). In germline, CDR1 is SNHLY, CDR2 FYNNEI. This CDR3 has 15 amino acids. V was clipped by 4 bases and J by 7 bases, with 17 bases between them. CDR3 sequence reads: CASSVTGGLGNEQFF. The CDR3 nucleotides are TGTGCCAGCAGTGTGACAGGAGGTCTCGGGAATGAGCAGTTCTTC.

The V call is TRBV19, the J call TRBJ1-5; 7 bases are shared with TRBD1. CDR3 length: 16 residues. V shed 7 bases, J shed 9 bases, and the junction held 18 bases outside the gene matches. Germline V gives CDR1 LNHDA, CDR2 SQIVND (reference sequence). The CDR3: CASIPIQRQGQMPQHF. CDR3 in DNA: TGTGCCAGTATCCCAATACAACGACAGGGTCAGATGCCCCAGCATTTT. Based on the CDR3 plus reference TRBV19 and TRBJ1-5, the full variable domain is DGGITQSPKYLFRKEGQNVTLSCEQNLNHDAMYWYRQDPGQGLRLIYYSQIVNDFQKGDIAEGYSVSREKKESFPLTVTSAQKNPTAFYLCASIPIQRQGQMPQHFGDGTRLSIL.

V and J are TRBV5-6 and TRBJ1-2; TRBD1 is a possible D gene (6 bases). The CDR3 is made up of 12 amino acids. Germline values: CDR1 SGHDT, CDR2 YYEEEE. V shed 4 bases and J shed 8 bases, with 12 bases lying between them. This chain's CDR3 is CASSQGSWGYTF. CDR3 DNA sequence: TGTGCCAGCAGCCAGGGGAGCTGGGGCTACACCTTC.

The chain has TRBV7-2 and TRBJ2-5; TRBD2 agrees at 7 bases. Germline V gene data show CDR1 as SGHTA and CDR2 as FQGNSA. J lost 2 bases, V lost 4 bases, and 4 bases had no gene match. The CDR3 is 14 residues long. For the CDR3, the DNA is TGTGCCAGCAGCTCCGGGACTACACAAGAGACCCAGTACTTC. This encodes CASSSGTTQETQYF.

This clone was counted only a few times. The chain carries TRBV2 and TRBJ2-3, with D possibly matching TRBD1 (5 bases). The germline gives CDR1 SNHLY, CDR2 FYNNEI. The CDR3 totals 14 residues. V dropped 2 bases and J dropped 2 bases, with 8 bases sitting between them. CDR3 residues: CASSEKGFTDTQYF. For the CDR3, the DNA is TGTGCCAGCAGTGAAAAGGGGTTCACAGATACGCAGTATTTT.

The CDR3: CASSPGQGTVTEAFF. The CDR3, as DNA: TGTGCCAGCAGCCCGGGACAGGGAACGGTTACTGAAGCTTTCTTT. The V gene is TRBV3-1 (or the pseudogene TRBV3-2), the J gene TRBJ1-1; TRBD1 agrees at 9 bases. The CDR3 spans 15 residues. The J segment lost 5 bases and the V segment lost 4 bases, leaving 8 bases of the junction unmatched. Germline assignment: CDR1 LGHDT and CDR2 YNNKEL (reference sequence).

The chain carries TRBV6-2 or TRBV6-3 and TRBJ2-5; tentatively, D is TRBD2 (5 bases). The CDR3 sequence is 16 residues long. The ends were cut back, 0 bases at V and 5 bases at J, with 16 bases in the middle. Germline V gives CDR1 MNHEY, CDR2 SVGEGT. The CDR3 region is CASSYSPVGRGETQYF. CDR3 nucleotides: TGTGCCAGCAGTTACTCGCCAGTCGGCCGAGGGGAGACCCAGTACTTC.

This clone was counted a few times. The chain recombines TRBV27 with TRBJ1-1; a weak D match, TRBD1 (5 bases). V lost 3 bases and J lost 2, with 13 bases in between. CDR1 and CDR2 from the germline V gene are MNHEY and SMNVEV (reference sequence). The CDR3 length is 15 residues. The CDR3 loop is CASSLGTGRNTEAFF. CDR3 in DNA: TGTGCCAGCAGTTTGGGAACAGGTCGCAACACTGAAGCTTTCTTT.